This T cell receptor beta chain came from a study of blood T cell repertoires in COVID-19. The ends were cut back, 6 bases at V and 1 base at J, with 10 bases in the middle. In germline, CDR1 is MDHEN, CDR2 SYDVKM. CDR3 length: 14 amino acids. Using immunoSEQ multiplex PCR, the repertoire was profiled, and TCRdb retains in-frame clones only, with some absent. Found here are around 120,000 clones, 75% to 90% of them singletons; the top ten hold about 7.7%. The TCR was taken from a human donor in a cohort sampled during active COVID-19. The chain has TRBV28 and TRBJ1-5; a weak D match, TRBD1 (5 bases). Material for sequencing was peripheral blood. CDR3 in amino acids: CASRQGGSNQPQHF. CDR3 DNA sequence: TGTGCCAGCAGGCAGGGTGGGAGCAATCAGCCCCAGCATTTT. The full variable domain, with the rest looked up from reference TRBV28 and TRBJ1-5, is DVKVTQSSRYLVKRTGEKVFLECVQDMDHENMFWYRQDPGLGLRLIYFSYDVKMKEKGDIPEGYSVSREKKERFSLILESASTNQTSMYLCASRQGGSNQPQHFGDGTRLSIL.